These 20 T cell receptor beta chains share one sample of origin, sequenced in a study of identifying expanded T cells in peripheral blood. The method was immunoSEQ multiplex PCR; TCRdb's version includes in-frame clones alone and lacks a portion of them. Of roughly 75,000 clones in the sample, roughly 90% were seen once. Sequenced sample: blood. The receptors come from a person between 18 and 75 years old in good health.

CDR3 nucleotide sequence: TGTGCCAGCAGGGGATTAAGGGACCGTCATGAGCAGTTCTTC. Its protein is CASRGLRDRHEQFF. The chain links TRBV28 to TRBJ2-1; possibly TRBD1 or TRBD2 for D (5 bases each). V lost 6 bases, J lost 8 bases, and 17 bases lay in between. The germline V gene encodes CDR1 MDHEN and CDR2 SYDVKM. This CDR3 has 14 residues.

CDR3 in amino acids: CASSDSLGTGVGYTF. The CDR3 DNA reads as TGTGCCAGCAGTGATTCGCTTGGGACAGGGGTGGGCTACACCTTC. The V call is TRBV25-1, the J call TRBJ1-2, with 10 bases aligning to TRBD1. The junction had 9 bases not matched to a gene; V was cut back by 3 bases and J by 8 bases. In germline, CDR1 is MGHDK, CDR2 SYGVNS. This CDR3 region has 15 residues.

The chain carries TRBV19 and TRBJ1-1, with D tentatively TRBD1 (6 bases). Trimming took 1 base from V and 10 from J, leaving 22 bases between them. CDR3 length: 16 amino acids. Germline lookup yields CDR1 LNHDA and CDR2 SQIVND (reference sequence). In DNA, the CDR3 is TGTGCCAGTAGTATAGGAACAGGGTACAGTGCGGTCGCAGCTTTCTTT. Its protein product is CASSIGTGYSAVAAFF.

This chain links TRBV14 with TRBJ2-7; D is possibly TRBD1 (6 bases). The CDR3 is 14 amino acids. The V end was cut by 1 base, the J end by 3 bases, with 10 bases between. CDR1 and CDR2 from the germline V gene are SGHDN and FVKESK. CDR3 in amino acids: CASSQGRGHYEQYF. The CDR3 DNA is TGTGCCAGCAGCCAAGGCAGGGGCCACTACGAGCAGTACTTC. The variable domain in full, completed from reference TRBV14 and TRBJ2-7, reads EAGVTQFPSHSVIEKGQTVTLRCDPISGHDNLYWYRRVMGKEIKFLLHFVKESKQDESGMPNNRFLAERTGGTYSTLKVQPAELEDSGVYFCASSQGRGHYEQYFGPGTRLTVT.

The chain recombines TRBV6-6 with TRBJ1-2; tentative D call: TRBD1 (5 bases). The CDR3 is 13 residues long. Trimming cost V 7 bases and J 3 bases, with 12 bases left between them. Germline-derived CDR1 and CDR2 are MNHNY and SVGAGI (reference sequence). The CDR3 nucleotides are TGTGCCAGCACAGGGACCGATTACTATGGCTACACCTTC. Residues: CASTGTDYYGYTF.

The rearrangement uses TRBV5-1 and TRBJ1-6; 8 positions match TRBD1. With 2 bases clipped from V and 7 bases from J, the junction kept 2 bases outside the gene matches. Per germline, CDR1 SGHRS and CDR2 YFSETQ. The CDR3 contains 14 residues. CDR3 sequence reads: CASSLQGGNSPLHF. CDR3 in DNA: TGCGCCAGCAGCTTACAGGGGGGAAATTCACCCCTCCACTTT.

The chain combines TRBV7-8 with TRBJ1-2; D gene ambiguous. CDR3 length: 14 amino acids. V was pared by 3 bases and J by 8 bases, with 16 bases between. Looked up from germline, CDR1 is SGHVS and CDR2 is FQNEAQ. The CDR3 coding sequence is TGTGCCAGCAGCTTGAGGACGGACGCCTTCGGCTACACCTTC. This translates into CASSLRTDAFGYTF.

In DNA, the CDR3 is TGTGCCAGCAGCGTAGGGTGGACCGGGGAGCTGTTTTTT. This gives the protein CASSVGWTGELFF. The chain uses TRBV9 and TRBJ2-2; D not certain. Trimming pared 0 bases from V and 5 bases from J, leaving 5 bases between. Germline V gene data show CDR1 as SGDLS and CDR2 as YYNGEE. The CDR3 has 13 amino acids.

The genes are TRBV27 and TRBJ2-2; 9 bases align to TRBD2. The CDR3 extends over 17 amino acids. J lost 6 bases, V lost 5 bases, and 13 bases had no gene match. Germline V lookup: CDR1 MNHEY, CDR2 SMNVEV (reference sequence). The CDR3 protein is CASSRLSGRGHAGELFF. CDR3 coding DNA: TGTGCCAGCAGTCGCCTTAGCGGGAGAGGCCACGCCGGGGAGCTGTTTTTT.

This clone was detected only once. CDR3 nucleotide sequence: TGCAGTGCTAGAAGACAGAGAGCTTTCTTT. It specifies CSARRQRAFF. The chain links TRBV20-1 to TRBJ1-1; perhaps TRBD1 as D (5 bases). The V gene's germline CDR1 is DFQATT and CDR2 SNEGSKA (reference sequence). With 2 bases removed from V and 10 bases from J, the gap between germline ends came to 8 bases. This CDR3 contains 10 residues.

V is TRBV5-6 and J is TRBJ2-1; D gene ambiguous. V lost 2 bases and J 4 bases, leaving 13 bases between the germline ends. This CDR3 spans 15 amino acids. CDR1 and CDR2 (germline): SGHDT, YYEEEE. The CDR3 is CASSLEVTIYNEQFF. DNA of the CDR3: TGTGCCAGCAGCTTAGAGGTGACCATATACAATGAGCAGTTCTTC.

The gene calls are TRBV4-3 and TRBJ1-2; D is unresolved. The CDR3 contains 14 residues. Germline loops: CDR1 LGHNA, CDR2 YSLEER. V shed 3 bases and J shed 0 bases, with 8 bases lying between them. This CDR3 is CASSQSLSNYGYTF. The CDR3 bases are TGCGCCAGCAGCCAGTCCCTATCTAACTATGGCTACACCTTC.

V gene TRBV30 combines with J gene TRBJ1-2; D call uncertain. This CDR3 is built from 13 residues. The germline V gene has CDR1 GTSNPN and CDR2 SVGIG (reference sequence). V was cut by 4 bases and J by 5 bases, with 14 bases left in between. The CDR3 is CAWIRPPDYGYTF. The CDR3 region has the DNA TGTGCCTGGATAAGACCGCCTGATTATGGCTACACCTTC.

The rearrangement joins TRBV30 to TRBJ2-2, with D unresolved. Trimming cost V 0 bases and J 5 bases, with 7 bases left between them. The CDR3 sequence is 13 residues long. From germline, CDR1 is GTSNPN and CDR2 SVGIG (reference sequence). CDR3 amino acids: CAWSVGSTGELFF. The CDR3 nucleotides read TGTGCCTGGAGTGTGGGTAGTACCGGGGAGCTGTTTTTT.

The chain recombines TRBV5-3 with TRBJ1-2; D possibly corresponds to TRBD1 (5 bases). TRBV5-3 has ORF status, its function being uncertain. V lost 2 bases and J 11 bases, leaving 13 bases between the germline ends. The CDR3 has 12 residues. The CDR3 loop is CARSFGQGGYTF. CDR3 DNA sequence: TGTGCCAGAAGCTTCGGGCAGGGAGGGTACACCTTC.

This chain connects TRBV5-6 to TRBJ1-4; D not resolved. CDR1 SGHDT and CDR2 YYEEEE come from the germline V gene. This CDR3 comprises 16 residues. V shed 2 bases and J shed 6 bases, with 17 bases lying between them. The CDR3 DNA sequence: TGTGCCAGCAGCTTTTATAGCGTCTTACCCTATGAAAAACTGTTTTTT. Protein product: CASSFYSVLPYEKLFF.

The J gene is TRBJ2-4, the V gene TRBV4-3; D gene uncertain. The germline V gene has CDR1 LGHNA and CDR2 YSLEER. CDR3 length: 16 amino acids. V shed 0 bases and J shed 0 bases, with 9 bases lying between them. CDR3 sequence: CASSQEYRLAKNIQYF. CDR3 bases: TGCGCCAGCAGCCAAGAATACAGATTAGCCAAAAACATTCAGTACTTC.

On this clone itself: Relative to the germline gene, one junction end is altered; a read error may explain this. V gene TRBV7-7 combines with J gene TRBJ2-2; 8 bases align to TRBD2. CDR1 and CDR2 from the germline V gene are SSHAT and FNYEAQ (reference sequence). The CDR3 runs to 16 residues. CDR3 amino acids: CASSLGLAGNTGELFF. The CDR3 DNA is TGTGCTAGCAGCTTAGGTCTAGCGGGGAACACCGGGGAGCTGTTTTTT. Full variable domain (remainder filled in from reference TRBV7-7 and TRBJ2-2): GAGVSQSPRYKVTKRGQDVTLRCDPISSHATLYWYQQALGQGPEFLTYFNYEAQPDKSGLPSDRFSAERPEGSISTLTIQRTEQRDSAMYRCASSLGLAGNTGELFFGEGSRLTVL.

The chain joins TRBV6-7 to TRBJ1-5; 7 nucleotides match TRBD1. TRBV6-7 is an ORF, with its function uncertain. This CDR3 spans 18 amino acids. V gave up 5 bases and J gave up 3 bases; unmatched junction bases: 16. CDR3 loop: CASSTPTPGGIFNQPQHF. The DNA of the CDR3 is TGTGCCAGCAGTACTCCGACCCCAGGGGGGATTTTCAATCAGCCCCAGCATTTT.

This clone was detected once. The chain links TRBV9 to TRBJ2-2; D ambiguous. The CDR3 spans 17 residues. Trimming cost V 3 bases and J 0 bases, with 15 bases left between them. Germline CDR1 and CDR2: SGDLS and YYNGEE. CDR3 in amino acids: CASSAPVNVANTGELFF. Written as DNA, the CDR3 is TGTGCCAGCAGCGCCCCCGTGAATGTCGCGAACACCGGGGAGCTGTTTTTT.